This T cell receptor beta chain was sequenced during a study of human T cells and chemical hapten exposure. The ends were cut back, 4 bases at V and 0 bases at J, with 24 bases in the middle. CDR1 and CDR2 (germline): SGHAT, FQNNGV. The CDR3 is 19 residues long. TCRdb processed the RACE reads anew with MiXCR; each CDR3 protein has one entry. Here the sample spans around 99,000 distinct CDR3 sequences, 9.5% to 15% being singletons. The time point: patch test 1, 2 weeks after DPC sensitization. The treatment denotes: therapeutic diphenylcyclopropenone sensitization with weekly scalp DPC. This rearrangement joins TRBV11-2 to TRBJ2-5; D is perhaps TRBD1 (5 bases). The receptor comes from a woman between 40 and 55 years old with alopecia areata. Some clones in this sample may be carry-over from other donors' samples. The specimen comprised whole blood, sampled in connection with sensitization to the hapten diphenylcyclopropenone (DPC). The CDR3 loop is CASSSSLGQGNIHQETQYF. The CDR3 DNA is TGTGCCAGCAGCTCCAGTTTGGGGCAGGGAAATATACACCAAGAGACCCAGTACTTC.